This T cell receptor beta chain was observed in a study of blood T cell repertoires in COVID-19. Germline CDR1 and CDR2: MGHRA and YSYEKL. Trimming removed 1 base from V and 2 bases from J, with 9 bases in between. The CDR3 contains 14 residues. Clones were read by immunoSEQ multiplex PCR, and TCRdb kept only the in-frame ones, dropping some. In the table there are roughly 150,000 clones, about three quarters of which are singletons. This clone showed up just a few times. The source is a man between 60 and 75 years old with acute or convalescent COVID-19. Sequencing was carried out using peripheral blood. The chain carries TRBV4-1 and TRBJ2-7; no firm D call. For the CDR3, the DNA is TGCGCCAGCAGCCAAGTGGCGGAAGCCTACGAGCAGTACTTC. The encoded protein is CASSQVAEAYEQYF.